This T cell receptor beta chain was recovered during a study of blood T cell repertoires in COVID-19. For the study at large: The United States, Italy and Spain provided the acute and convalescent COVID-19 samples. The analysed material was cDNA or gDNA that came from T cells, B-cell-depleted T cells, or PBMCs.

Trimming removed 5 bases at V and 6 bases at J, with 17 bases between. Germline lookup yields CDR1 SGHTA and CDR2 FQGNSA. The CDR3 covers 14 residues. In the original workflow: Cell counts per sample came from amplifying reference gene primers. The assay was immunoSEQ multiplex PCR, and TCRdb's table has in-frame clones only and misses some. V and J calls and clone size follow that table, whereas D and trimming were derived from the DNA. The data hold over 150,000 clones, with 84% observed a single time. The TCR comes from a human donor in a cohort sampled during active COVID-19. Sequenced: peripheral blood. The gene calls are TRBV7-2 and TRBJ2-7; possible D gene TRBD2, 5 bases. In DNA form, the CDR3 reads TGTGCCAGCAGCCCTGAGTGGGGAGTACCCGAGCAGTACTTC. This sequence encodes CASSPEWGVPEQYF.